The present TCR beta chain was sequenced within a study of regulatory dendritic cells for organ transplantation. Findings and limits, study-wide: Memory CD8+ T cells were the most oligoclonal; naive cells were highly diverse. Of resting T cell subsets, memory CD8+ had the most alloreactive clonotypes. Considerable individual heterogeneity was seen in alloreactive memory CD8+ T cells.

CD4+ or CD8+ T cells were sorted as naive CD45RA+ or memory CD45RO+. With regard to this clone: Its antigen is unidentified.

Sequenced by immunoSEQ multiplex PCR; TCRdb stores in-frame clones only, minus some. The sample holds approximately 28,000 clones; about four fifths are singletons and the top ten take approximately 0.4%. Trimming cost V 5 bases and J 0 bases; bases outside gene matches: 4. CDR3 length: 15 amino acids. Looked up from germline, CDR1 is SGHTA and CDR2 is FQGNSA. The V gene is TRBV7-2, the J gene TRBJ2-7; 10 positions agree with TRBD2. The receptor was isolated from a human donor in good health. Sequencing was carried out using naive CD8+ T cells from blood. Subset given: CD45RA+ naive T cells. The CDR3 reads CASSSSGGSSYEQYF. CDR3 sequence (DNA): TGTGCCAGCAGCAGTAGCGGGGGGTCCTCCTACGAGCAGTACTTC.